The 8 T cell receptor beta chains listed next were all sequenced from one sample in a study of PD-L1 blockade in urothelial cancer. Sequenced by immunoSEQ multiplex PCR; TCRdb stores in-frame clones only, minus some. The data contain over 100,000 clones, 85% to 95% of them singletons. Indicated time point: peripheral blood 6 weeks after treatment start. Sequenced material: PBMCs, taken around atezolizumab (anti-PD-L1) treatment. These receptors all come from a man aged 55 to 70 with urothelial cancer.

This chain links TRBV18 with TRBJ1-4, with D perhaps matching TRBD1 (6 bases). Trimming took off 3 bases at V and 4 bases at J, with 21 bases between the two ends. Looked up from germline, CDR1 is KGHSH and CDR2 is LQKENI. CDR3 length: 18 amino acids. The CDR3 nucleotides read TGTGCCAGCTCACCCTATGAGACCCGACAGGCCCTTAATGAAAAACTGTTTTTT. Its protein is CASSPYETRQALNEKLFF.

This clone was counted between two and nine times. The chain uses TRBV2 and TRBJ1-2, with D maybe TRBD1 (6 bases). The CDR3 runs to 14 residues. Trimming took 1 base from V and 2 from J, leaving 8 bases between them. Per the germline V gene, CDR1 is SNHLY and CDR2 is FYNNEI. The CDR3 spells CASSEGQGNYGYTF. For the CDR3, the DNA is TGTGCCAGCAGTGAAGGGCAGGGGAACTATGGCTACACCTTC. Full variable domain (outside the CDR3, taken from reference TRBV2 and TRBJ1-2): EPEVTQTPSHQVTQMGQEVILRCVPISNHLYFYWYRQILGQKVEFLVSFYNNEISEKSEIFDDQFSVERPDGSNFTLKIRSTKLEDSAMYFCASSEGQGNYGYTFGSGTRLTVV.

This chain uses TRBV18 with TRBJ2-3, with TRBD2 matching over 8 bases. The V gene end was trimmed by 3 bases and the J gene end by 1 base; junction bases not matched to a gene: 3. This CDR3 contains 15 residues. Looked up from germline, CDR1 is KGHSH and CDR2 is LQKENI. The CDR3 region is CASSPSGDRTDTQYF. The CDR3 bases are TGTGCCAGCTCACCTAGCGGGGACCGCACAGATACGCAGTATTTT.

V is TRBV5-1 and J is TRBJ2-3; TRBD1 aligns across 10 bases. The CDR3 sequence is 15 residues long. With V trimmed by 0 bases and J by 5 bases, 3 bases remained unmatched. Germline loops: CDR1 SGHRS, CDR2 YFSETQ. The CDR3 is CASSLGQGAQDTQYF. The DNA of the CDR3 is TGCGCCAGCAGCTTGGGACAGGGGGCGCAAGATACGCAGTATTTT.

The V gene is TRBV2, the J gene TRBJ2-6, with D tentatively TRBD1 (5 bases). Trimming shortened V by 7 bases and J by 6 bases, and 13 bases separated the two germline ends. The CDR3 is made up of 14 amino acids. Germline CDR1 reads SNHLY; CDR2 reads FYNNEI. CDR3 protein: CASTLGAQANVLTF. CDR3 sequence (DNA): TGTGCCAGCACATTAGGGGCGCAGGCCAACGTCCTGACTTTC.

The chain couples TRBV7-3 to TRBJ2-5; the match to TRBD2 covers 15 bases. This CDR3 is built from 15 residues. After removal of 4 bases from V and 5 bases from J, the junction contained 2 bases not matched to a gene. Germline loops: CDR1 SGHTA, CDR2 FQGTGA. The CDR3 protein is CASSWTSGGAETQYF. CDR3 DNA: TGTGCCAGCAGCTGGACTAGCGGGGGGGCGGAGACCCAGTACTTC.

The V and J genes are TRBV5-1 and TRBJ2-3; TRBD2 agrees at 9 bases. J was trimmed by 2 bases and V by 0 bases; bases with no gene match: 7. The V gene's germline CDR1 is SGHRS and CDR2 YFSETQ. The CDR3 spans 17 residues. CDR3 region: CASSLGLAGPNTDTQYF. CDR3 coding DNA: TGCGCCAGCAGCTTGGGGCTAGCGGGACCTAACACAGATACGCAGTATTTT.

V gene TRBV5-1 combines with J gene TRBJ2-5, with D unresolved. Germline V gene lookup returns CDR1 SGHRS and CDR2 YFSETQ. The CDR3 totals 15 residues. With 1 base removed from V and 0 bases from J, the gap between germline ends came to 10 bases. The CDR3 DNA sequence: TGCGCCAGCAGCTTGACAGAGACGTACCAAGAGACCCAGTACTTC. This gives the protein CASSLTETYQETQYF.